The rows below give T cell receptor beta chains drawn from one sample of a study of metastatic and nonmetastatic thyroid tumors. From the PCR reads, TCRdb re-called clones with MiXCR. The sample lists around 8,200 clones; around 30% were seen once. The source material was tumor tissue. These TCRs come from a male donor with papillary thyroid cancer or a benign thyroid nodule (not recorded which). Some clones in this sample may be carry-over from other donors' samples. Each CDR3 is given with its conserved first and last residue. D genes are given only for firm matches. Size is stated for part of the rows, as once, few or many counts, or as a class when the clone is expanded.

abundance | j_gene | d_gene | v_gene | CDR3aa | CDR3nt
medium-sized | TRBJ1-1 | TRBD1 | TRBV2 | CASSEALQGAGGVAFF | TGTGCCAGCAGTGAAGCGCTTCAGGGGGCTGGTGGCGTAGCTTTCTTT
once | TRBJ1-2 | - | TRBV20-1 | CSARVGEHYGYTF | TGCAGTGCTAGAGTGGGAGAACACTATGGCTACACCTTC
- | TRBJ2-7 | - | TRBV5-1 | CASSLNSVGGEQYF | TGCGCCAGCAGCTTAAATAGCGTTGGAGGGGAGCAGTACTTC
few | TRBJ2-6 | - | TRBV19 | CASIESAGANVLTF | TGTGCCAGTATTGAGTCGGCTGGGGCCAACGTCCTGACTTTC
- | TRBJ1-1 | - | TRBV11-3 | CASSLGGTVTEAFF | TGTGCCAGCAGCTTAGGGGGGACCGTTACTGAAGCTTTCTTT
- | TRBJ1-2 | - | TRBV6-1 | CASSSGPRQWYGYTF | TGTGCCAGCAGTTCGGGGCCTAGGCAGTGGTATGGCTACACCTTC
few | TRBJ2-7 | TRBD1 | TRBV24-1 | CATSDSGTGGPEQYF | TGTGCCACCAGTGATTCCGGGACAGGGGGCCCCGAGCAGTACTTC
medium-sized | TRBJ1-4 | - | TRBV30 | CAWSAPGTYSTNEKLFF | TGTGCCTGGAGTGCACCCGGGACTTACTCAACTAATGAAAAACTGTTTTTT
few | TRBJ1-2 | - | TRBV6-1 | CASSERAHGGYTF | TGTGCCAGCAGTGAGCGGGCCCACGGGGGCTACACCTTC
- | TRBJ2-3 | - | TRBV10-3 | CAISTVSADTQYF | TGTGCCATCTCCACAGTATCGGCAGATACGCAGTATTTT
few | TRBJ2-7 | TRBD1 | TRBV6-1 | CASSDAPGTATYEQYF | TGTGCCAGCAGCGACGCTCCCGGGACAGCAACCTACGAGCAGTACTTC
- | TRBJ1-2 | - | TRBV6-1 | CASTPLWGTENGYTF | TGTGCCAGCACCCCCTTGTGGGGGACCGAGAATGGCTACACCTTC
few | TRBJ2-1 | - | TRBV24-1 | CATSSLDSPTLNEQFF | TGTGCCACCAGTTCTTTGGACAGCCCCACCCTTAATGAGCAGTTCTTC
few | TRBJ1-1 | - | TRBV28 | CASSLPTRLAFF | TGTGCCAGCAGTCTACCCACCCGTCTGGCTTTCTTT
- | TRBJ2-7 | - | TRBV7-2 | CASSSRQGGLSEQYF | TGTGCCAGCAGCTCAAGACAGGGAGGGTTGTCCGAGCAGTACTTC
few | TRBJ1-2 | TRBD1 | TRBV24-1 | CASSGGQGGYTF | TGTGCCTCGAGTGGGGGACAGGGAGGCTACACCTTC
- | TRBJ2-7 | - | TRBV5-1 | CASKFDSSSYEQYF | TGCGCCAGCAAGTTCGACAGTAGCTCCTACGAGCAGTACTTC
- | TRBJ2-6 | - | TRBV7-3 | CASSNSGANVLTF | TGTGCCAGCAGTAACTCTGGGGCCAACGTCCTGACTTTC
- | TRBJ2-2 | TRBD2 | TRBV7-2 | CASSLGYGLATNTGELFF | TGTGCCAGCAGCTTAGGCTACGGACTAGCGACGAACACCGGGGAGCTGTTTTTT
few | TRBJ2-3 | - | TRBV28 | CASSNRQVGQYF | TGTGCCAGCAGTAATCGACAGGTTGGGCAGTATTTT
- | TRBJ1-2 | - | TRBV12-3/TRBV12-4 | CASRPSSVNYGYTF | TGTGCCAGCAGACCCAGTTCGGTTAACTATGGCTACACCTTC
- | TRBJ2-7 | TRBD1 | TRBV6-2/TRBV6-3 | CASSIRQGSYEQYF | TGTGCCAGCAGTATTCGACAGGGATCCTACGAGCAGTACTTC
- | TRBJ2-3 | - | TRBV2 | CASLMSTDKGYTQYF | TGTGCCAGCCTGATGAGTACAGACAAAGGGTATACGCAGTATTTT
- | TRBJ2-5 | - | TRBV29-1 | CSVDTGLQETQYF | TGCAGCGTTGACACAGGATTGCAAGAGACCCAGTACTTC
large | TRBJ2-7 | TRBD1 | TRBV6-1 | CASSSGTVTYEQYF | TGTGCCAGCAGCTCCGGGACAGTTACCTACGAGCAGTACTTC
few | TRBJ1-3 | - | TRBV6-4 | CARLRGTGNTIYF | TGTGCCAGGCTTAGGGGTACTGGAAACACCATATATTTT
few | TRBJ1-2 | TRBD1 | TRBV28 | CASTDPGQGLGYGYTF | TGTGCCAGCACCGATCCGGGACAGGGGCTCGGCTATGGCTACACCTTC
- | TRBJ1-4 | TRBD1 | TRBV5-1 | CASRSDRTNEKLFF | TGCGCCAGCAGATCGGACAGGACTAATGAAAAACTGTTTTTT
medium-sized | TRBJ2-7 | TRBD1 | TRBV11-2 | CASSLTGDYEQYF | TGTGCCAGCAGCTTAACAGGGGACTACGAGCAGTACTTC
- | TRBJ2-7 | - | TRBV27 | CASSPLGKKYEQYF | TGTGCCAGCAGTCCCTTAGGGAAAAAGTACGAGCAGTACTTC
medium-sized | TRBJ1-2 | - | TRBV29-1 | CSAKQATYYGYTF | TGCAGCGCTAAACAGGCGACCTACTATGGCTACACCTTC
- | TRBJ1-2 | - | TRBV5-4 | CASSLGGEGYGYTF | TGTGCCAGCAGCTTGGGCGGTGAAGGCTATGGCTACACCTTC
few | TRBJ2-1 | - | TRBV6-1 | CASSAPSSSYNEQFF | TGTGCCAGCAGTGCCCCCTCGAGCTCCTACAATGAGCAGTTCTTC
few | TRBJ1-3 | - | TRBV28 | CASRILQGNTIYF | TGTGCCAGCAGGATTTTACAGGGAAACACCATATATTTT
- | TRBJ2-1 | TRBD2 | TRBV5-1 | CASSLVPGLAGGNEQFF | TGCGCCAGCAGCTTGGTTCCGGGACTAGCGGGAGGGAATGAGCAGTTCTTC
- | TRBJ2-1 | - | TRBV6-6 | CASSYRDYNEQFF | TGTGCCAGCAGTTACCGGGACTACAATGAGCAGTTCTTC
medium-sized | TRBJ1-3 | - | TRBV3-1 | CASSSFSGNTIYF | TGTGCCAGCAGCAGTTTCAGTGGAAACACCATATATTTT
- | TRBJ2-3 | TRBD2 | TRBV5-1 | CASRVSGLNSDTQYF | TGCGCCAGCAGGGTTAGCGGGCTGAATAGTGATACGCAGTATTTT
- | TRBJ2-6 | TRBD2 | TRBV7-6 | CASSSWTSGSIGANVLTF | TGTGCCAGCAGCTCTTGGACTAGCGGGAGTATCGGGGCCAACGTCCTGACTTTC
few | TRBJ1-1 | - | TRBV7-9 | CASSLDGSMNTEAFF | TGTGCCAGCAGCTTAGACGGGTCCATGAACACTGAAGCTTTCTTT
many | TRBJ2-5 | - | TRBV10-1 | CASIGVETQYF | TGCGCCAGCATAGGGGTGGAAACCCAGTACTTC
few | TRBJ1-3 | - | TRBV7-2 | CASSANLNTIYF | TGTGCCAGCAGCGCTAACTTAAACACCATATATTTT
- | TRBJ2-7 | - | TRBV11-2 | CASRALRGSYEQYF | TGTGCCAGCAGGGCCCTGAGGGGCTCCTACGAGCAGTACTTC